Below, 9 T cell receptor beta chains from the same sample are listed, as sequenced in a study of graft-versus-host responses after intestinal transplantation. Some clones are missing from TCRdb's copy, which holds only in-frame ones; the method was immunoSEQ multiplex PCR. The table lists around 76,000 clones, 85% to 95% of them singletons. These receptors' targets are unknown. The sequenced sample was unstimulated CD8+ T cells sorted from spleen or lymph node cells, obtained before intestinal transplant. The source of these receptors is a human donor who received an intestinal transplant.

This sequence joins TRBV18 and TRBJ2-7; 11 bases agree with TRBD2. The CDR3 spans 16 residues. Germline CDR1 is KGHSH and CDR2 is LQKENI. V was clipped by 0 bases and J by 2 bases; unmatched bases: 3. CDR3 nucleotides: TGTGCCAGCTCACCACCGACTAGCGGGACCCCCTACGAGCAGTACTTC. Translated, it gives CASSPPTSGTPYEQYF.

The chain recombines TRBV5-6 with TRBJ1-2; TRBD1 might be the D (6 bases). Trimming shortened V by 3 bases and J by 4 bases, and 10 bases separated the two germline ends. CDR1 and CDR2 from the germline V gene are SGHDT and YYEEEE. The CDR3 is 13 residues long. The CDR3 is CASSWGDTYGYTF. The CDR3 DNA follows: TGTGCCAGCAGCTGGGGGGACACCTATGGCTACACCTTC.

This chain joins TRBV13 and TRBJ2-3, with TRBD1 matching 7 bases. The J segment lost 4 bases and the V segment lost 5 bases, leaving 9 bases of the junction unmatched. The CDR3 runs 15 residues. Germline values: CDR1 PRHDT, CDR2 FYEKMQ (reference sequence). CDR3 loop: CASSRDTGAADTQYF. The CDR3 DNA is TGTGCCAGCAGCAGAGACACAGGGGCGGCAGATACGCAGTATTTT.

The chain employs TRBV27 and TRBJ2-7, with TRBD2 matching 13 bases. The trim removed 5 bases at V and 6 bases at J, leaving 4 bases unmatched. The CDR3 is 14 residues long. CDR1 and CDR2 (germline): MNHEY, SMNVEV (reference sequence). The CDR3 DNA reads TGTGCCAGCAGTGCGGGACTAGCGGGACGCGAGCAGTACTTC. Translated, it gives CASSAGLAGREQYF.

This chain connects TRBV5-1 to TRBJ1-2; no firm D call. CDR1 is SGHRS and CDR2 is YFSETQ in the germline V gene. The CDR3 is made up of 13 amino acids. The germline V and J ends were trimmed by 6 bases and 8 bases, with 17 bases remaining between them. In nucleotides, the CDR3 is TGCGCCAGCAACGTAGACCGGCCGGGGGGCTACACCTTC. Translated: CASNVDRPGGYTF. Complete variable domain (other parts from reference TRBV5-1 and TRBJ1-2): KAGVTQTPRYLIKTRGQQVTLSCSPISGHRSVSWYQQTPGQGLQFLFEYFSETQRNKGNFPGRFSGRQFSNSRSEMNVSTLELGDSALYLCASNVDRPGGYTFGSGTRLTVV.

The J gene is TRBJ1-2, the V gene TRBV5-5; no firm D call. Germline V CDR1 and CDR2: SGHKS, YYEKEE (reference sequence). This CDR3 spans 14 amino acids. Trimming took off 1 base at V and 4 bases at J, with 11 bases between the two ends. The CDR3 DNA reads as TGTGCCAGCAGCTTGAGGGCAGACACCTATGGCTACACCTTC. The encoded protein is CASSLRADTYGYTF. Using reference TRBV5-5 and TRBJ1-2 for the parts outside the CDR3, the full variable domain is DAGVTQSPTHLIKTRGQQVTLRCSPISGHKSVSWYQQVLGQGPQFIFQYYEKEERGRGNFPDRFSARQFPNYSSELNVNALLLGDSALYLCASSLRADTYGYTFGSGTRLTVV.

In this sample, this clone turned up a few times. This sequence joins TRBV6-4 and TRBJ2-1, with 9 bases matching TRBD2. The germline gives CDR1 MRHNA, CDR2 SNTAGT. This CDR3 region has 16 residues. V shed 4 bases, J shed 12 bases, and the junction held 16 bases outside the gene matches. CDR3 nucleotide sequence: TGTGCCAGCAGTGCCCGTCGGGAGACTAGCGGTAGTAGGCAGTTCTTC. Translating gives CASSARRETSGSRQFF.

In its sample, this clone was seen a few times. V usage is TRBV27 and J usage is TRBJ2-7; D ambiguous. V lost 0 bases and J lost 2, with 5 bases in between. Looked up from germline, CDR1 is MNHEY and CDR2 is SMNVEV (reference sequence). This CDR3 has 13 residues. The CDR3 DNA is TGTGCCAGCAGTTTATCCCCAGCCTACGAGCAGTACTTC. This sequence encodes CASSLSPAYEQYF.

The V and J genes are TRBV7-2 and TRBJ1-1, with a possible D match to TRBD1 (6 bases). Between the trimmed V and J ends, which lost 2 bases and 6 bases, there was a span of 13 bases. The CDR3 is made up of 14 amino acids. Germline V CDR1 and CDR2: SGHTA, FQGNSA. The CDR3 nucleotides are TGTGCCAGCAGCTTATTTGGGGGGGCGGCTGAAGCTTTCTTT. Protein: CASSLFGGAAEAFF.